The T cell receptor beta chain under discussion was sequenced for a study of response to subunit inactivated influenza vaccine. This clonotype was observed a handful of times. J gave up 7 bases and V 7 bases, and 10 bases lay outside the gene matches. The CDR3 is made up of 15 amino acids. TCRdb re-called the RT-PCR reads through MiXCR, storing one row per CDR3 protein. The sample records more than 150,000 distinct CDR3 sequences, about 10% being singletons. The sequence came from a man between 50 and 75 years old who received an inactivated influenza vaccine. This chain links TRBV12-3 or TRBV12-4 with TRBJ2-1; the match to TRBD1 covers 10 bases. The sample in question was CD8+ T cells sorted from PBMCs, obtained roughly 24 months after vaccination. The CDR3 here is CASNPGTGVRNEQFF. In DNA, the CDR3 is TGTGCCAGCAATCCGGGGACAGGGGTGAGGAATGAGCAGTTCTTC.